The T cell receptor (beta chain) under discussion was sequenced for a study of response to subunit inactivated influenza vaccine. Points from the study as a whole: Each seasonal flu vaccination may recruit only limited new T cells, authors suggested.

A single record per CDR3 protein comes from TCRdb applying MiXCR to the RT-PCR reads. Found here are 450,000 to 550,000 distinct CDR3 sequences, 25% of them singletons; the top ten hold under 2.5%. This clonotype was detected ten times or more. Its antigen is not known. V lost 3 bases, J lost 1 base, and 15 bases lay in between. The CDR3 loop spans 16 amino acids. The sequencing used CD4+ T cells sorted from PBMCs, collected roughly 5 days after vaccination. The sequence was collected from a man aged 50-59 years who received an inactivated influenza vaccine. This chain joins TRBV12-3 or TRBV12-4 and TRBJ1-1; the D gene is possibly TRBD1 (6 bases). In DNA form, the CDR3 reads TGTGCCAGCAGTTTCCAAGTGTCCAGGGGGAACACTGAAGCTTTCTTT. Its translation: CASSFQVSRGNTEAFF.